This TCR beta chain derives from a study of blood T cell repertoires in COVID-19. For the study at large: From the United States, Italy and Spain came samples of acute and convalescent COVID-19. Sample material is recorded as cDNA or gDNA derived from T cells, B-cell-depleted T cells, or PBMCs.

TCRdb's copy holds only in-frame clones and misses some; the assay was immunoSEQ multiplex PCR. The sample carries about 300,000 clones, around nine tenths recorded once. The CDR3 loop spans 16 amino acids. The ends were cut back, 0 bases at V and 6 bases at J, with 16 bases in the middle. Germline-derived CDR1 and CDR2 are SGHRS and YFSETQ. The sample comprised peripheral blood. V gene TRBV5-1 combines with J gene TRBJ1-5; D ambiguous. The clonotype originates from a man aged 65 to 85 with acute or convalescent COVID-19. CDR3 nucleotides: TGCGCCAGCAGCTTGGCAGGCGGGATGCTGGGTCAGCCCCAGCATTTT. Translation: CASSLAGGMLGQPQHF.